The rows below give T cell receptor beta chains drawn from one sample of a study of early T cells in non-severe SARS-CoV-2 infection. TCRdb itself ran the 5' RACE reads through MiXCR, one entry per CDR3 protein. This table has tens of thousands of distinct CDR3 sequences, more than 10% appearing once. Specimen: whole blood. All receptors come from an adult who was a healthcare worker with PCR-confirmed SARS-CoV-2 infection or an uninfected control (not recorded which). Each CDR3 is given with its conserved first and last residue. The D gene is left open where the match is weak. Size values are once, few and many counts, or a class for expanded clones, and some rows have none.

v_call	clone_size	d_call	j_call	cdr3_aa
TRBV18	NA	TRBD1	TRBJ2-7	CASSPTGVPYEQYF
TRBV7-2	NA	TRBD2	TRBJ2-7	CASSSSSGGSSYEQYF
TRBV14	NA	NA	TRBJ2-2	CASSQWTENTGELFF
TRBV20-1	NA	NA	TRBJ2-3	CSAGRRDTQYF
TRBV7-9	NA	NA	TRBJ2-5	CASSSGAAIQETQYF
TRBV12-3/TRBV12-4	few	NA	TRBJ1-1	CASSPPRAYTEAFF
TRBV7-7	many	NA	TRBJ1-6	CASTPSSPLHF
TRBV5-1	few	NA	TRBJ2-2	CASSLFGVIQGTTGELFF
TRBV7-9	few	NA	TRBJ1-2	CASSLETGYGYTF
TRBV7-8	many	NA	TRBJ2-3	CASSLGGARTDTQYF
TRBV12-3/TRBV12-4	NA	NA	TRBJ1-1	CASSRRTEAFF
TRBV28	NA	NA	TRBJ2-3	CASTLSRAPPDTQYF
TRBV11-2	few	NA	TRBJ2-5	CASSPPYRQETQYF
TRBV6-2/TRBV6-3	few	NA	TRBJ2-7	CASSYSGRIPEQYF
TRBV5-1	many	NA	TRBJ2-1	CASSLDASSYNEQFF
TRBV27	few	NA	TRBJ2-7	CASSQGPGGGYEQYF
TRBV29-1	few	NA	TRBJ1-1	CSVERTTEAFF
TRBV21-1	NA	NA	TRBJ2-1	CASSNSPGLADYNEQFF
TRBV18	NA	NA	TRBJ2-1	CASSPPHTDNNEQFF
TRBV7-9	NA	TRBD1	TRBJ1-2	CASSSPDRGYGYTF
TRBV6-5	few	NA	TRBJ2-2	CASSYVGAPRTGELFF
TRBV29-1	NA	NA	TRBJ1-3	CSVSSSGNTIYF
TRBV27	NA	TRBD1	TRBJ1-1	CASTETGMNTEAFF
TRBV5-4	few	NA	TRBJ2-2	CASSLEGGPALFF
TRBV20-1	NA	TRBD2	TRBJ2-7	CSAVAPGEGSEQYF
TRBV19	NA	TRBD1	TRBJ2-3	CASSMGTGSGTDTQYF
TRBV9	NA	TRBD2	TRBJ2-1	CASSVGTSGGPYNEQFF
TRBV19	NA	NA	TRBJ1-5	CASSRGDSNQPQHF
TRBV11-2	NA	NA	TRBJ2-7	CANSSLRGTTYEQYF
TRBV18	NA	NA	TRBJ2-3	CASSPPAAGITDTQYF
TRBV14	NA	TRBD2	TRBJ2-7	CASSPGLGGNYEQYF
TRBV18	few	NA	TRBJ1-1	CASSQAQGMDTEAFF
TRBV27	many	TRBD2	TRBJ2-1	CASSFAGGSYNEQFF
TRBV20-1	few	NA	TRBJ2-5	CSASPISNQETQYF
TRBV7-9	many	TRBD2	TRBJ2-3	CASSLLGGRMDTQYF
TRBV9	few	NA	TRBJ2-3	CASSSLEGSDTQYF
TRBV12-3/TRBV12-4	NA	NA	TRBJ2-7	CASSDLGPTGAYEQYF
TRBV5-4	many	NA	TRBJ1-1	CASSKENTEAFF
TRBV30	many	NA	TRBJ2-1	CAWSVGSGSPYNEQFF
TRBV7-9	few	NA	TRBJ1-1	CASTSLGAGRNTEAFF
TRBV3-1	few	TRBD2	TRBJ2-1	CASSQGLAGNPTDEQFF
TRBV27	few	TRBD2	TRBJ2-7	CASSLLGGSEQYF
TRBV5-1	NA	TRBD2	TRBJ2-5	CASSLGLAGRGETQYF
TRBV7-2	few	TRBD1	TRBJ1-4	CASSSTGSGEKLFF
TRBV7-8	many	NA	TRBJ2-7	CASSPVRAGEQYF
TRBV11-2	NA	NA	TRBJ2-7	CASSFSVEQYF
TRBV11-2	many	NA	TRBJ2-1	CASSPAIRYEQFF
TRBV4-1	many	NA	TRBJ2-6	CASSHANFALSGANVLTF
TRBV2	NA	NA	TRBJ2-2	CASSKLQPGPGELFF
TRBV11-2	NA	TRBD1	TRBJ2-1	CASAALQGAYNEQFF
TRBV6-5	NA	TRBD2	TRBJ2-3	CASRPWGAGDTDTQYF